This TCR beta chain was documented in a study of regulatory and conventional T cells in RAG deficiency. Clones were sequenced by immunoSEQ multiplex PCR, and TCRdb holds only the in-frame ones, with some missing. The sample comprises approximately 30,000 clones, approximately 96% of which are singletons, and roughly 0.35% rests with the top ten. This clone was counted a single time. Conventional CD4+ T cells were sorted from blood as CD25-low CD127-high cells. The data were also submitted as part of a second study, on regulatory T cells. As that report states: Primers: 52 TRBV forward and 13 TRBJ reverse.

The TCR originated in a human donor in good health. Sequencing was done on a sample of CD25- CD4+ T cells sorted from blood.

This CDR3 reads CASRDTSGPSTDTQYF. The CDR3 DNA reads TGTGCCAGCAGAGATACTAGCGGGCCTAGCACAGATACGCAGTATTTT. The chain combines TRBV6-4 with TRBJ2-3; 9 nucleotides match TRBD2. Germline V gene data show CDR1 as MRHNA and CDR2 as SNTAGT. The CDR3 covers 16 residues. V was clipped by 6 bases and J by 0 bases; unmatched bases: 7.